This T cell receptor (beta chain) was identified in a study of immune heterogeneity within non-small cell lung tumors. Study outcomes and limitations: Local T-cell clonality correlated moderately but significantly with local tumor mutational burden (R 0.3 to 0.35). Within each patient, tumor sites shared identical dominant CDR3 beta clonotypes and also held site-unique high-frequency clones.

Multiplex PCR (32 V and 13 J primers) was used to amplify the TCR beta CDR3. TCRdb itself ran the multiplex PCR reads through MiXCR, one entry per CDR3 protein. Here the sample spans about 15,000 distinct CDR3 sequences, over 25% being singletons. Many counts were recorded for this clonotype. The antigen is not known. Template came from bulk tumor genomic DNA, at roughly 600 ng per sample. During surgery, each primary tumor gave multiple biopsies spaced as far apart as possible. Patients went through curative surgery, and their non-small cell lung cancer was untreated and newly diagnosed. V was pared by 5 bases and J by 5 bases, with 22 bases between. The CDR3 covers 16 residues. The germline V gene has CDR1 SGHDT and CDR2 YYEEEE.

This sequence originates from a man in his forties or fifties with non-small cell lung cancer. Sequencing was carried out using lung tumor tissue. The chain combines TRBV5-6 with TRBJ1-2; perhaps TRBD1 as D (5 bases). CDR3 protein: CASRMRSAGRNYGYTF. CDR3 nucleotides: TGTGCCAGCAGAATGAGGTCGGCAGGGAGGAATTATGGCTACACCTTC.